Following are 13 T cell receptor beta chains from one sample sequenced in a study of OX40 agonist ivuxolimab in advanced cancers. The method was immunoSEQ multiplex PCR; TCRdb's version includes in-frame clones alone and lacks a portion of them. The sample comprises roughly 80,000 clones, around 86% of which are singletons, and 1.5% to 2% rests with the top ten. The sequences come from CD4+ or CD8+ T cells sorted from blood, collected in a trial of the OX40 agonist ivuxolimab. The receptors stem from an adult with an advanced solid tumor such as melanoma, head and neck, liver or kidney cancer.

V usage is TRBV29-1 and J usage is TRBJ1-4; 7 bases agree with TRBD1. The CDR3 spans 12 residues. Trimming took 7 bases from V and 5 from J; bases not matched to a gene: 4. Germline V gives CDR1 SQVTM, CDR2 ANQGSEA. The CDR3 protein is CSALQGNEKLFF. CDR3 DNA: TGCAGCGCCCTACAGGGGAATGAAAAACTGTTTTTT.

V gene TRBV5-1 combines with J gene TRBJ2-7; possibly TRBD1 for D (6 bases). The CDR3 totals 12 residues. The germline gives CDR1 SGHRS, CDR2 YFSETQ. V was trimmed by 5 bases and J by 6 bases, leaving 12 bases between them. The CDR3 reads CASSQQGGEQYF. As DNA, the CDR3 is TGCGCCAGCAGTCAACAGGGTGGCGAGCAGTACTTC.

The V and J genes are TRBV27 and TRBJ2-5; 7 positions agree with TRBD2. The V and J ends lost 5 bases and 4 bases, in that order; junction bases with no gene match: 10. Germline V gene lookup returns CDR1 MNHEY and CDR2 SMNVEV (reference sequence). This CDR3 comprises 15 residues. This CDR3 is CASSISGAAPETQYF. The CDR3 DNA sequence: TGTGCCAGCAGTATAAGCGGGGCAGCCCCAGAGACCCAGTACTTC.

This clone was observed a few times. For the CDR3, the DNA is TGTGCCAGCACTTGGGGAGGGGGGCGCAGTGCAGATACGCAGTATTTT. It specifies CASTWGGGRSADTQYF. This chain joins TRBV27 and TRBJ2-3; a possible D gene is TRBD2 (7 bases). The length of the CDR3 is 16 residues. Germline V gene lookup returns CDR1 MNHEY and CDR2 SMNVEV (reference sequence). Trimming left V 7 bases short and J 4 bases short, with 21 bases between.

V is TRBV2 and J is TRBJ2-3; 8 bases fit TRBD1. The V segment lost 6 bases and the J segment 2 bases; nucleotides outside the gene matches: 7. CDR3 length equals 15 residues. Looked up from germline, CDR1 is SNHLY and CDR2 is FYNNEI. The CDR3 bases are TGTGCCAGCAGACCCGGGACAGGCCCCACAGATACGCAGTATTTT. Its translation: CASRPGTGPTDTQYF. The full variable domain, rest sourced from reference TRBV2 and TRBJ2-3, is EPEVTQTPSHQVTQMGQEVILRCVPISNHLYFYWYRQILGQKVEFLVSFYNNEISEKSEIFDDQFSVERPDGSNFTLKIRSTKLEDSAMYFCASRPGTGPTDTQYFGPGTRLTVL.

The rearrangement uses TRBV28 and TRBJ2-7; D is ambiguous. The CDR3 has 15 amino acids. In germline, CDR1 is MDHEN, CDR2 SYDVKM. V lost 5 bases to trimming and J lost 0 bases, with 14 bases between them. CDR3 sequence (DNA): TGTGCCAGCAGTGCCTGGGCACCTAACTCCTACGAGCAGTACTTC. Translation gives CASSAWAPNSYEQYF.

V is TRBV5-1 and J is TRBJ2-5; 7 bases agree with TRBD2. The CDR3 is 14 residues long. Trimming took 0 bases from V and 3 from J; bases not matched to a gene: 2. CDR1 and CDR2 (germline): SGHRS, YFSETQ. The chain's CDR3 is CASSLGAGEETQYF. The CDR3, as DNA: TGCGCCAGCAGCTTGGGGGCGGGAGAAGAGACCCAGTACTTC.

The gene calls are TRBV5-1 and TRBJ1-1, with D unclear. Per germline, CDR1 SGHRS and CDR2 YFSETQ. V gave up 2 bases and J gave up 1 base, with 12 bases separating them. The CDR3 is 15 residues long. CDR3 nucleotides: TGCGCCAGCAGCTTTAGGCCGGGTGGGAACACTGAAGCTTTCTTT. Translating gives CASSFRPGGNTEAFF.

As DNA, the CDR3 is TGTGCCAGCAGCTTTGTTGGGATTAGCACAGATACGCAGTATTTT. Translation gives CASSFVGISTDTQYF. V usage is TRBV7-2 and J usage is TRBJ2-3; D not certain. Trimming removed 3 bases at V and 0 bases at J, with 10 bases between. Per the germline V gene, CDR1 is SGHTA and CDR2 is FQGNSA. The CDR3 is 15 amino acids.

The rearrangement links TRBV7-6 to TRBJ1-4; the D is unclear. With 0 bases removed from V and 4 bases from J, the gap between germline ends came to 9 bases. This CDR3 region has 15 residues. The V gene's germline CDR1 is SGHVS and CDR2 FNYEAQ. CDR3 sequence: CASSLASGNNEKLFF. The CDR3 DNA reads as TGTGCCAGCAGCTTAGCCTCGGGGAATAATGAAAAACTGTTTTTT.

V gene TRBV7-2 combines with J gene TRBJ2-2; 7 nucleotides line up with TRBD1. With 5 bases clipped from V and 5 bases from J, the junction kept 8 bases outside the gene matches. The CDR3 loop spans 15 amino acids. Germline CDR1 reads SGHTA; CDR2 reads FQGNSA. This CDR3 reads CASSKGATMTGELFF. The CDR3 coding sequence is TGTGCCAGCAGCAAGGGGGCAACGATGACCGGGGAGCTGTTTTTT.

The genes are TRBV14 and TRBJ1-5; D gene ambiguous. The CDR3 loop spans 19 amino acids. Germline-derived CDR1 and CDR2 are SGHDN and FVKESK. Between the trimmed V and J ends, which lost 0 bases and 1 base, there was a span of 19 bases. CDR3 nucleotide sequence: TGTGCCAGCAGCCAAGATCGCGACTCCTATGTCACGAGCAATCAGCCCCAGCATTTT. Its protein product is CASSQDRDSYVTSNQPQHF.

This chain connects TRBV7-6 to TRBJ1-3; maybe TRBD1 (5 bases). The germline V gene encodes CDR1 SGHVS and CDR2 FNYEAQ. V was shortened by 2 bases and J by 1 base, with 6 bases between the two germline ends. The CDR3 totals 14 residues. The DNA for the CDR3 is TGTGCCAGCAGCTTACAGGGATCTGGAAACACCATATATTTT. It encodes CASSLQGSGNTIYF.